These T cell receptor beta chains were read from a single sample in a study of metastatic and nonmetastatic thyroid tumors. TCRdb re-clonotyped the PCR reads through MiXCR. In the table there are about 10,000 clones, about 12% of which are singletons. Sequenced: blood. The receptors derive from a female donor with papillary thyroid cancer or a benign thyroid nodule (not recorded which). Some clones in this sample may be carry-over from other donors' samples. The CDR3 runs from the conserved cysteine through the conserved F or W. The D gene is left open where the match is weak. Some rows have no size entry. The others give once, few or many, or a class for an expanded clone.

j_gene: TRBJ2-7
d_gene: TRBD1
abundance: many
v_gene: TRBV5-4
CDR3aa: CASSLAGGRGYEQYF
CDR3nt: TGTGCCAGCAGCTTAGCAGGGGGCCGGGGCTACGAGCAGTACTTC

j_gene: TRBJ1-2
d_gene: NA
abundance: many
v_gene: TRBV19
CDR3aa: CASSNVRRNGYTF
CDR3nt: TGTGCCAGTAGCAATGTACGCAGGAATGGCTACACCTTC

j_gene: TRBJ1-2
d_gene: NA
abundance: medium-sized
v_gene: TRBV6-1
CDR3aa: CASSSWPGRHGYTF
CDR3nt: TGTGCCAGCAGTTCATGGCCTGGGAGGCATGGCTACACCTTC

j_gene: TRBJ2-5
d_gene: NA
abundance: many
v_gene: TRBV10-1
CDR3aa: CASSGQAEETQYF
CDR3nt: TGCGCCAGCAGTGGACAGGCAGAAGAGACCCAGTACTTC

j_gene: TRBJ2-4
d_gene: NA
abundance: NA
v_gene: TRBV6-1
CDR3aa: CASRYRGGGGNIQYF
CDR3nt: TGTGCCAGCAGGTATCGGGGAGGGGGTGGGAACATTCAGTACTTC

j_gene: TRBJ1-5
d_gene: TRBD1
abundance: medium-sized
v_gene: TRBV6-2/TRBV6-3
CDR3aa: CASSYMAGGRRTNQPQHF
CDR3nt: TGTGCCAGCAGTTACATGGCAGGGGGCCGAAGAACTAATCAGCCCCAGCATTTT

j_gene: TRBJ1-2
d_gene: NA
abundance: many
v_gene: TRBV6-5
CDR3aa: CASSYSKSGAYTF
CDR3nt: TGTGCCAGCAGTTACTCGAAGTCAGGGGCCTACACCTTC

j_gene: TRBJ2-3
d_gene: NA
abundance: many
v_gene: TRBV10-1
CDR3aa: CASSENRRTDTQYF
CDR3nt: TGCGCCAGCAGTGAGAACAGACGCACAGATACGCAGTATTTT

j_gene: TRBJ1-2
d_gene: TRBD1
abundance: many
v_gene: TRBV7-3
CDR3aa: CASSLFDRDVSYTF
CDR3nt: TGTGCCAGCAGCCTATTCGACAGGGATGTTAGCTACACCTTC

j_gene: TRBJ2-1
d_gene: TRBD2
abundance: NA
v_gene: TRBV27
CDR3aa: CANSLSGGGAVNEQFF
CDR3nt: TGTGCCAACAGTTTATCGGGCGGGGGGGCAGTCAATGAGCAGTTCTTC